Reported below is one T cell receptor beta chain. This sample stems from a study of regulatory T cells in long-lasting Graves disease. Time point here: persistent/refractory GD, antithyroid drugs over 5 years with positive TRAb. PBMC RNA served as the TCR library source. Graves' disease diagnoses followed American Thyroid Association guidelines. CDR3 regions were amplified by Arm-PCR using iRepertoire HTBI primers to build TCR beta libraries. As processed by the authors: Gene usage covered 62 TRBV and 14 to 15 TRBJ segments. A single record per CDR3 protein comes from TCRdb applying MiXCR to the multiplex PCR reads. These V and J calls originate from TCRdb's pipeline instead of the authors' own analysis. The sample lists about 400,000 distinct CDR3 sequences, 20% to 25% seen once, with 20% in the top ten. Germline assignment: CDR1 ENHRY and CDR2 SYGVKD. This CDR3 is built from 13 residues. The V end lost 3 bases, the J end lost 4 bases, and 9 bases lay between the germline ends.

This chain joins TRBV10-3 and TRBJ2-5; the D gene could be TRBD1 or TRBD2 (5 bases each). The receptor's source is a female donor with Graves disease. Here the sequenced sample was peripheral blood mononuclear cells (PBMCs), taken when the disease was refractory, from a patient treated with antithyroid drugs. CDR3 loop: CAISDGGAETQYF. The DNA for the CDR3 is TGTGCCATCAGTGATGGGGGAGCAGAGACCCAGTACTTC.